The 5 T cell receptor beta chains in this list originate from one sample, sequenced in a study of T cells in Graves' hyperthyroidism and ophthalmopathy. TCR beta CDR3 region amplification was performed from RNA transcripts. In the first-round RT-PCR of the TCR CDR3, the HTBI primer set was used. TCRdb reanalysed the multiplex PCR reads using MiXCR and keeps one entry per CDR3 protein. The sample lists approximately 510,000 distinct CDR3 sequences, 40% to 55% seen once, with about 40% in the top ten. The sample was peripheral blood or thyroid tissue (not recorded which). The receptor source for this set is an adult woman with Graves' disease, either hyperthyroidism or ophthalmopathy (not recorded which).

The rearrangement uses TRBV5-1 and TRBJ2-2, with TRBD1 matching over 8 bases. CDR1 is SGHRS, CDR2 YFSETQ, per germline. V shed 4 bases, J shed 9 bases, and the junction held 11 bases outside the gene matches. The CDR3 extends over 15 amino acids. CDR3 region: CASSEGQAEGRELFF. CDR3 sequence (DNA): TGCGCCAGCAGCGAGGGACAGGCGGAGGGCCGGGAGCTGTTTTTT. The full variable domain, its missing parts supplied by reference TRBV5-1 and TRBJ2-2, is KAGVTQTPRYLIKTRGQQVTLSCSPISGHRSVSWYQQTPGQGLQFLFEYFSETQRNKGNFPGRFSGRQFSNSRSEMNVSTLELGDSALYLCASSEGQAEGRELFFGEGSRLTVL.

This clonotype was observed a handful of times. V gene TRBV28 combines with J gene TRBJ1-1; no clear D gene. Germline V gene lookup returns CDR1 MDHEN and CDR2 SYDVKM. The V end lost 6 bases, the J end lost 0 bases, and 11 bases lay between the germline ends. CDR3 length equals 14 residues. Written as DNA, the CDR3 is TGTGCCAGCAGCTGGGCGGGCATGAACACTGAAGCTTTCTTT. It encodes CASSWAGMNTEAFF.

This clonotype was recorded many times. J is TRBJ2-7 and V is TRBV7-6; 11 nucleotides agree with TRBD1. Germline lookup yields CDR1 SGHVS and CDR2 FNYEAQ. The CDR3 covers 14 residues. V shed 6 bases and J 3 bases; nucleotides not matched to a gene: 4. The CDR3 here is CASSFGTGGYEQYF. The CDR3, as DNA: TGTGCCAGCAGTTTCGGGACAGGGGGCTACGAGCAGTACTTC.

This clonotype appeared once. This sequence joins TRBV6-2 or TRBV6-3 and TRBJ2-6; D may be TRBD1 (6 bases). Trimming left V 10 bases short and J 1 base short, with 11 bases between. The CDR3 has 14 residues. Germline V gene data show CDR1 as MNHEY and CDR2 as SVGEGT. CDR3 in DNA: TGTGCCACAGACACAGGGTCTGGGGCCAACGTCCTGACTTTC. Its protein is CATDTGSGANVLTF.

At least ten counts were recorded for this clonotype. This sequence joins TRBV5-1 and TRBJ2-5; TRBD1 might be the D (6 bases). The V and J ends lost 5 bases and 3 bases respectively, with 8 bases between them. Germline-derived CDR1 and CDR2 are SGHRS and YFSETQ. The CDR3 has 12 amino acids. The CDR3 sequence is CASRRTEETQYF. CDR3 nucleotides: TGCGCCAGCAGAAGGACAGAAGAGACCCAGTACTTC. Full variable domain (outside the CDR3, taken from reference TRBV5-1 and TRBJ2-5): KAGVTQTPRYLIKTRGQQVTLSCSPISGHRSVSWYQQTPGQGLQFLFEYFSETQRNKGNFPGRFSGRQFSNSRSEMNVSTLELGDSALYLCASRRTEETQYFGPGTRLLVL.